This section outlines one T cell receptor beta chain sequence together with its context. Its antigen is not identified. Gene names denote mouse genes. The CDR3 is cut off 1 residue early in the read; its end comes from the germline J gene. Distinct nucleotide sequences in the sample also encode this CDR3. Assay: immunoSEQ multiplex PCR; the TCRdb copy retains only in-frame clones and omits some. Of around 51,000 clones in the sample, around 72% were seen once. The data stem from a study of tissue T cells after allogeneic stem cell transplantation. CDR3 length: 14 residues. V lost 5 bases, J lost 4 bases, and 2 bases stayed unmatched. The V gene's germline CDR1 is NNHNN and CDR2 SYGAGS (reference sequence). Whole-study findings and limits: Only a limited share of tissue TCRs appeared in blood or spleen. Limitations included a small, clinically heterogeneous cohort and limited sampling depth. Across patients, clones rarely overlapped, yet motif clusters were shared tissue-specifically.

This TCR derives from a pool of C57BL/6 mice in good health. The V and J genes are TRBV13-2 and TRBJ2-5; 12 bases map to TRBD2. The sequenced sample was sorted cells pooled from one or two spleens. The sequenced CDR3 bases are TGTGCCAGCGGGGACTGGGGGGGGGAAGACACCCAGTAC. As protein: CASGDWGGEDTQY. The whole CDR3 sequence is CASGDWGGEDTQYF.